These 5 T cell receptor beta chains came from one sample sequenced in a study of blood T cells in healthy people across ages. A second roughly 6 to 12 cycle PCR used barcoded and J-beta primers. TCRdb recomputed calls from the 5' RACE reads with MiXCR, one row per CDR3 protein. This table holds under 2 million distinct CDR3 sequences, about 31% found once. The specimen sequenced was blood. These receptors were obtained from a woman between 25 and 40 years old in good health.

The rearrangement joins TRBV29-1 to TRBJ2-2, with 14 bases that match TRBD2. Germline-derived CDR1 and CDR2 are SQVTM and ANQGSEA. J was trimmed by 6 bases and V by 4 bases; bases with no gene match: 13. This CDR3 is 18 amino acids long. The DNA of the CDR3 is TGCAGCGTTGGAGGACTAGCGGGGGGCCCCCAAGGGGCCGGGGAGCTGTTTTTT. Translated, it gives CSVGGLAGGPQGAGELFF.

In its sample, this clonotype was seen a few times. The chain employs TRBV2 and TRBJ1-2, with 8 bases identical to TRBD1. This CDR3 is 13 amino acids long. After removal of 4 bases from V and 8 bases from J, the junction contained 6 bases not matched to a gene. Per germline, CDR1 SNHLY and CDR2 FYNNEI. CDR3: CASSGQGNRGYTF. The CDR3 nucleotides read TGTGCCAGCAGTGGACAGGGGAATCGGGGCTACACCTTC.

The chain uses TRBV4-2 and TRBJ1-1; D gene ambiguous. V lost 0 bases to trimming and J lost 0 bases, with 8 bases between them. Germline loops: CDR1 LGHNA, CDR2 YNFKEQ. This CDR3 spans 15 amino acids. The CDR3 nucleotides are TGTGCCAGCAGCCAAGATATAGGAATGAACACTGAAGCTTTCTTT. Translation gives CASSQDIGMNTEAFF.

This clonotype showed up just a few times. V is TRBV7-9 and J is TRBJ1-1, with D possibly matching TRBD1 (6 bases). This CDR3 has 16 residues. Between the trimmed V and J ends, which lost 6 bases and 0 bases, there was a span of 17 bases. Germline V CDR1 and CDR2: SEHNR, FQNEAQ (reference sequence). CDR3 loop: CASSPSAGQLNTEAFF. The CDR3 coding sequence is TGTGCCAGCAGTCCGAGCGCGGGACAATTGAACACTGAAGCTTTCTTT.

The chain combines TRBV20-1 with TRBJ1-5; D unresolved. Trimming took off 5 bases at V and 0 bases at J, with 11 bases between the two ends. Germline V gene data show CDR1 as DFQATT and CDR2 as SNEGSKA (reference sequence). CDR3 length equals 14 residues. CDR3 in DNA: TGCAGTGCTTCTCAGTTGCGTAGCAATCAGCCCCAGCATTTT. This gives the protein CSASQLRSNQPQHF.